Presented here are 7 T cell receptor beta chains from one specimen sequenced in a study of OX40 agonist ivuxolimab in advanced cancers. Sequenced by immunoSEQ multiplex PCR; TCRdb stores in-frame clones only, minus some. The sample contains 71,000 or so clones, 80% to 90% of which appear only once. Sample: CD4+ or CD8+ T cells sorted from blood, taken in a trial of the OX40 agonist ivuxolimab. Receptor source: an adult with an advanced solid tumor such as melanoma, head and neck, liver or kidney cancer.

V is TRBV27 and J is TRBJ2-7; TRBD1 aligns across 10 bases. CDR1 and CDR2 from the germline V gene are MNHEY and SMNVEV (reference sequence). There are 17 residues in the CDR3. V dropped 5 bases and J dropped 2; count of bases not matched to a gene: 12. The CDR3, as DNA: TGTGCCAGCAGTAAAACATCCGGGACAGGGGCGACCTACGAGCAGTACTTC. It translates to CASSKTSGTGATYEQYF.

The chain employs TRBV12-5 and TRBJ1-4, with 7 bases aligning to TRBD1. Germline values: CDR1 LGHNT, CDR2 FRNRAP. The CDR3 extends over 17 amino acids. The V gene end was trimmed by 1 base and the J gene end by 1 base; junction bases not matched to a gene: 6. CDR3 loop: CASGLGQGTVTNEKLFF. The CDR3 DNA sequence: TGTGCTAGTGGTTTGGGACAGGGTACGGTAACTAATGAAAAACTGTTTTTT. The whole variable domain, filled in from reference TRBV12-5 and TRBJ1-4, reads DARVTQTPRHKVTEMGQEVTMRCQPILGHNTVFWYRQTMMQGLELLAYFRNRAPLDDSGMPKDRFSAEMPDATLATLKIQPSEPRDSAVYFCASGLGQGTVTNEKLFFGSGTQLSVL.

The V call is TRBV30, the J call TRBJ2-7; 10 nucleotides match TRBD1. V dropped 1 base and J dropped 2; count of bases not matched to a gene: 5. This CDR3 has 15 residues. Germline V CDR1 and CDR2: GTSNPN, SVGIG (reference sequence). For the CDR3, the DNA is TGTGCCTGGAGTGCCCGGGACAGGGGACCCTACGAGCAGTACTTC. Protein product: CAWSARDRGPYEQYF.

The genes are TRBV5-1 and TRBJ2-3; tentative D call: TRBD2 (6 bases). This CDR3 has 14 amino acids. V lost 2 bases and J lost 0, with 7 bases in between. CDR1 is SGHRS, CDR2 YFSETQ, per germline. This CDR3 reads CASSFGGSTDTQYF. The CDR3 nucleotides are TGCGCCAGCAGCTTTGGAGGGAGCACAGATACGCAGTATTTT.

Of note for this clone: This CDR3 is also generated by other DNA sequences in the sample. This chain links TRBV30 with TRBJ1-6; D not certain. From germline, CDR1 is GTSNPN and CDR2 SVGIG (reference sequence). The CDR3 has 13 amino acids. Deletions cut 0 bases from V and 5 bases from J, with 5 bases between. The CDR3 here is CAWSVQDNSPLHF. In nucleotides, the CDR3 is TGTGCCTGGAGTGTTCAGGATAATTCACCCCTCCACTTT.

This rearrangement joins TRBV6-1 to TRBJ1-4; TRBD1 might be the D (5 bases). Trimming took 1 base from V and 13 from J, leaving 16 bases between them. Germline CDR1 and CDR2: MNHNS and SASEGT. This CDR3 region has 14 residues. Written as DNA, the CDR3 is TGTGCCAGCAGTGAAGAATGGGGCCCGGGGAGACTGTTTTTT. This translates into CASSEEWGPGRLFF.

This clone turned up a few times. This rearrangement joins TRBV27 to TRBJ1-2; D is undetermined. Germline V gene sequence: CDR1 MNHEY, CDR2 SMNVEV (reference sequence). V was shortened by 4 bases and J by 8 bases, with 14 bases between the two germline ends. The CDR3 is 13 residues long. The CDR3 is CASSSLLRVGYTF. CDR3 nucleotide sequence: TGTGCCAGCAGTTCCCTTCTCCGAGTGGGCTACACCTTC.